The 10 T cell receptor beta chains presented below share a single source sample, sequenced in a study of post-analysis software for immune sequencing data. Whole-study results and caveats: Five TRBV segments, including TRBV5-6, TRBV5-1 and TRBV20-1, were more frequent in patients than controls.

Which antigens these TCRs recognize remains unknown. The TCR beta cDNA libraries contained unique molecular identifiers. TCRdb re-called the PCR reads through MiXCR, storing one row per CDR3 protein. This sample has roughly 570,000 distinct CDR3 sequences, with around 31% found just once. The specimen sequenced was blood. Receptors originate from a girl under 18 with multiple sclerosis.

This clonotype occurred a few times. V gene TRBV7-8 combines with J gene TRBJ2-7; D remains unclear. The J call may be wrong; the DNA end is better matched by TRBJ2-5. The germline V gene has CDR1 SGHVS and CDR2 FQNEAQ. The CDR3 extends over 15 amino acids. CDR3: CASSLNPNNKETQYF. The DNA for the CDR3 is TGTGCCAGCAGCTTAAACCCCAACAATAAAGAGACCCAGTACTTC.

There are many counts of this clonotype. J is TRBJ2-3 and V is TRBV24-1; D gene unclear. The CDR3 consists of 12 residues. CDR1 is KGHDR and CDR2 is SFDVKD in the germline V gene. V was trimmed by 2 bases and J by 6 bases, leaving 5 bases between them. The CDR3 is CATSDYGDTQYF. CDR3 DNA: TGTGCCACCAGTGATTATGGGGATACGCAGTATTTT.

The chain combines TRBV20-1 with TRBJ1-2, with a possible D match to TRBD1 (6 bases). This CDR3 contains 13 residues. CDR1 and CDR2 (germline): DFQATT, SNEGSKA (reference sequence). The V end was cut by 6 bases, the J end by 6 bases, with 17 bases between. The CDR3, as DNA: TGCAGTGCCCCATTGTACAGGGCCCATGGCTACACCTTC. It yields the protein CSAPLYRAHGYTF.

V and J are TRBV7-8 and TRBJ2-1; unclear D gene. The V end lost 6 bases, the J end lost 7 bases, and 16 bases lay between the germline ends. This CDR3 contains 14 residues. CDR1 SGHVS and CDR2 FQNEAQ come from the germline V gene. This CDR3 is CASRKGNHGNEQFF. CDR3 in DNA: TGTGCCAGCAGAAAAGGGAATCATGGAAATGAGCAGTTCTTC.

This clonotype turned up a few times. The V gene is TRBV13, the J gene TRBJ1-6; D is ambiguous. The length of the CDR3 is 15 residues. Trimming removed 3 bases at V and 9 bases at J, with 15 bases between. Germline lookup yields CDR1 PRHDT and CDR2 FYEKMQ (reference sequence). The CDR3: CASSLRVSGGSPLHF. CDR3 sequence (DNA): TGTGCCAGCAGCTTGAGGGTGTCAGGCGGTTCACCCCTCCACTTT.

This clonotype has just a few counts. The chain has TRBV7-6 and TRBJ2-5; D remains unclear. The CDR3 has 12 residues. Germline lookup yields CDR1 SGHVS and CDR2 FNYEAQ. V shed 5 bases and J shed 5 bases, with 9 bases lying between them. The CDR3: CASSQRMETQYF. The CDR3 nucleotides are TGTGCCAGCAGCCAACGGATGGAGACCCAGTACTTC.

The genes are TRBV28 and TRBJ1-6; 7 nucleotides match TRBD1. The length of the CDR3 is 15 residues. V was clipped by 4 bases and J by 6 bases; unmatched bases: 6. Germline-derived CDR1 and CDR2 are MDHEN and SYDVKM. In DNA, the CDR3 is TGTGCCAGCAGTTCCCCCCAGGGGGGTAATTCACCCCTCCACTTT. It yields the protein CASSSPQGGNSPLHF.

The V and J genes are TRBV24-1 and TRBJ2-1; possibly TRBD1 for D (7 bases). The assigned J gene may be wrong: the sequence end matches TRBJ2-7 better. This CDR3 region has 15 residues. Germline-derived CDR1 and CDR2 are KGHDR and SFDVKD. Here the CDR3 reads CATSWAGGSYNEQYF. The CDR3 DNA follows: TGTGCCACCAGTTGGGCAGGGGGGTCCTACAATGAGCAGTACTTC.

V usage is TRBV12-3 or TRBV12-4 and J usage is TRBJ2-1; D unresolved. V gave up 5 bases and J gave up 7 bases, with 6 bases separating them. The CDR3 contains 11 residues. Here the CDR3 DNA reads TGTGCCAGCAGTCAACTTAATGAGCAGTTCTTC. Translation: CASSQLNEQFF.

CDR3 protein: CASSLQGTTDTQYF. CDR3 sequence (DNA): TGTGCCAGCAGCTTGCAGGGGACCACAGATACGCAGTATTTT. This chain uses TRBV5-8 with TRBJ2-3, with D perhaps TRBD1 (6 bases). This CDR3 is 14 amino acids long. Trimming shortened V by 1 base and J by 2 bases, and 8 bases separated the two germline ends. Per the germline V gene, CDR1 is SGHTS and CDR2 is YDEGEE.